The 25 T cell receptor beta chains below all came from one sample that was sequenced in a study of blood T cells in healthy people across ages. Primed by a sample-barcoded 5' primer and a J-beta primer mix, a second PCR proceeded for roughly 7 to 12 cycles. TCRdb reanalysed the 5' RACE reads using MiXCR and keeps one entry per CDR3 protein. The data contain around 1,800,000 distinct CDR3 sequences, 35% to 50% of them singletons. Sequencing was carried out using blood. The receptors originated from a human donor in good health.

V usage is TRBV2 and J usage is TRBJ1-2; no firm D call. Germline V CDR1 and CDR2: SNHLY, FYNNEI. Trimming removed 6 bases at V and 4 bases at J, with 9 bases between. There are 12 residues in the CDR3. This chain's CDR3 is CASRGRTYGYTF. For the CDR3, the DNA is TGTGCCAGCAGAGGCAGGACCTATGGCTACACCTTC.

V usage is TRBV7-8 and J usage is TRBJ1-1; maybe TRBD1 (6 bases). Trimming left V 1 base short and J 1 base short, with 13 bases between. Germline V gives CDR1 SGHVS, CDR2 FQNEAQ. This CDR3 contains 16 residues. CDR3 in DNA: TGTGCCAGCAGCTTAGTTATTCAGGGGCCGAACACTGAAGCTTTCTTT. Its protein is CASSLVIQGPNTEAFF.

This sequence joins TRBV6-4 and TRBJ1-2; no firm D call. The germline CDR1 and CDR2 sequences are MRHNA and SNTAGT. CDR3 length: 13 amino acids. The germline V and J ends were trimmed by 3 bases and 8 bases, with 13 bases remaining between them. CDR3 sequence (DNA): TGTGCCAGCAGTGAGGCCCCCGGGAGAGGCTACACCTTC. This translates into CASSEAPGRGYTF.

The V and J genes are TRBV9 and TRBJ2-4; perhaps TRBD1 as D (5 bases). The J call is uncertain, as TRBJ2-7 better fits the DNA end. The CDR3 has 14 amino acids. Germline V gene lookup returns CDR1 SGDLS and CDR2 YYNGEE. CDR3 region: CASSVGGHNYEQYF. In DNA form, the CDR3 reads TGTGCCAGCAGCGTAGGAGGACACAACTACGAGCAGTACTTC.

This clonotype was counted ten times or more. The chain combines TRBV5-1 with TRBJ1-5, with D hard to call. Germline values: CDR1 SGHRS, CDR2 YFSETQ. The CDR3 is 14 amino acids. The V end was cut by 0 bases, the J end by 5 bases, with 9 bases between. The CDR3 reads CASSLDGRDQPQHF. The CDR3 DNA follows: TGCGCCAGCAGCTTGGATGGAAGGGATCAGCCCCAGCATTTT.

This clonotype turned up a few times. The chain carries TRBV5-1 and TRBJ2-1; 9 bases align to TRBD2. The V gene end was trimmed by 3 bases and the J gene end by 8 bases; junction bases not matched to a gene: 9. The CDR3 extends over 15 amino acids. Germline V gene lookup returns CDR1 SGHRS and CDR2 YFSETQ. CDR3 in amino acids: CASSSAGGLAYEQFF. In nucleotides, the CDR3 is TGCGCCAGCAGCTCCGCGGGGGGACTAGCCTATGAGCAGTTCTTC.

The chain joins TRBV7-2 to TRBJ1-2, with TRBD1 as a possible D gene (6 bases). V was trimmed by 1 base and J by 8 bases, leaving 14 bases between them. Germline lookup yields CDR1 SGHTA and CDR2 FQGNSA. The CDR3 is 14 residues long. This CDR3 reads CASSLDYRAGGYTF. For the CDR3, the DNA is TGTGCCAGCAGCTTAGATTACAGGGCGGGGGGCTACACCTTC.

This clonotype was observed a handful of times. The chain combines TRBV20-1 with TRBJ1-1; the match to TRBD1 covers 10 bases. This CDR3 is built from 13 residues. Trimming took 4 bases from V and 3 from J; bases not matched to a gene: 2. The V gene's germline CDR1 is DFQATT and CDR2 SNEGSKA (reference sequence). CDR3 coding DNA: TGCAGTGCTACGACAGGGGGCCACACTGAAGCTTTCTTT. Its translation is CSATTGGHTEAFF.

The chain recombines TRBV7-2 with TRBJ2-3; 9 nucleotides agree with TRBD2. The CDR3 consists of 15 residues. Unmatched junction bases numbered 5, after V lost 2 bases and J lost 5 bases. Germline V gene data show CDR1 as SGHTA and CDR2 as FQGNSA. In nucleotides, the CDR3 is TGTGCCAGCAGCTTAACTGGCGGGAGGGAAGATACGCAGTATTTT. Protein sequence: CASSLTGGREDTQYF.

This chain connects TRBV11-2 to TRBJ2-7, with TRBD1 matching 8 bases. The J call could be wrong; TRBJ2-5 is a better fit for the DNA end. The length of the CDR3 is 19 residues. The V gene's germline CDR1 is SGHAT and CDR2 FQNNGV. This CDR3 reads CASSFSKTGVLKLRETQYF. The CDR3 nucleotides read TGTGCCAGCAGCTTCTCGAAGACAGGGGTCTTGAAACTTCGAGAGACCCAGTACTTC.

The genes are TRBV9 and TRBJ1-4; the D gene is possibly TRBD1 (5 bases). Trimming left V 3 bases short and J 8 bases short, with 20 bases between. This CDR3 has 16 residues. Germline V CDR1 and CDR2: SGDLS, YYNGEE. CDR3 in DNA: TGTGCCAGCAGCGCCAACCCCCAGGGAGCGGGGGAAAAACTGTTTTTT. This sequence encodes CASSANPQGAGEKLFF.

This clonotype was seen a handful of times. The junction and the germline gene differ at one end; a read error may be behind it. The chain carries TRBV5-1 and TRBJ2-7, with 10 bases aligning to TRBD1. The CDR3 contains 15 residues. Germline V lookup: CDR1 SGHRS, CDR2 YFSETQ. The CDR3 is CASSSGQGKSYGQYF. The CDR3 bases are TGCGCCAGCAGCTCGGGACAGGGGAAGTCCTACGGGCAGTACTTC.

The DNA of the CDR3 is TGCAGTGCTAGAGATTGGCTAACGGTCGGTGAGACCCAGTACTTC. It codes for CSARDWLTVGETQYF. This chain joins TRBV20-1 and TRBJ2-5; D is unclear. The germline gives CDR1 DFQATT, CDR2 SNEGSKA (reference sequence). Between the trimmed V and J ends, which lost 0 bases and 5 bases, there was a span of 16 bases. The CDR3 runs to 15 residues.

This clonotype was observed a handful of times. The gene calls are TRBV6-1 and TRBJ2-7; D is possibly TRBD1 or TRBD2 (6 bases each). This CDR3 has 15 amino acids. Trimming took 2 bases from V and 2 from J, leaving 13 bases between them. Germline V lookup: CDR1 MNHNS, CDR2 SASEGT. CDR3 sequence reads: CASSEYGGGPYEQYF. CDR3 in DNA: TGTGCCAGCAGTGAATACGGGGGCGGACCCTACGAGCAGTACTTC.

This clonotype has only a few counts. This chain uses TRBV20-1 with TRBJ2-5, with 7 nucleotides matching TRBD1. The CDR3 is 13 amino acids. Germline assignment: CDR1 DFQATT and CDR2 SNEGSKA (reference sequence). J was trimmed by 3 bases and V by 6 bases; bases with no gene match: 7. The CDR3 DNA is TGCAGTGCAAACGACAGGGCCGAAGAGACCCAGTACTTC. Protein sequence: CSANDRAEETQYF.

This clonotype has only one observation. The CDR3 DNA follows: TGCAGTGCTAGAGACGTGGGACAGGGGTTCGGGGAGCAGTACTTC. This translates into CSARDVGQGFGEQYF. V is TRBV20-1 and J is TRBJ2-4; 10 nucleotides agree with TRBD1. J gave up 13 bases and V 0 bases, and 12 bases lay outside the gene matches. CDR1 is DFQATT, CDR2 SNEGSKA, per germline (reference sequence). CDR3 length equals 15 residues.

Remarks on this clonotype: This may be a read error: a much more frequent sequence differs by one nucleotide. CDR3 sequence (DNA): TGTGCCAGCAGCCCCCTCCAGGACTACGAGCAGTACTTC. Its translation: CASSPLQDYEQYF. This sequence joins TRBV3-1 and TRBJ2-7, with D hard to call. Per the germline V gene, CDR1 is LGHDT and CDR2 is YNNKEL (reference sequence). The V gene lost 4 bases and the J gene lost 3 bases, with 10 bases spanning the gap. CDR3 length: 13 residues.

The chain has TRBV7-9 and TRBJ2-1; D might be TRBD1 (5 bases). Trimming cost V 2 bases and J 5 bases, with 16 bases left between them. In germline, CDR1 is SEHNR, CDR2 FQNEAQ (reference sequence). There are 16 residues in the CDR3. CDR3: CASSLTPRQPDNEQFF. CDR3 nucleotides: TGTGCCAGCAGCTTAACGCCACGACAGCCGGACAATGAGCAGTTCTTC.

The chain joins TRBV9 to TRBJ1-6; D may be TRBD1 (5 bases). This CDR3 is 15 amino acids long. Per the germline V gene, CDR1 is SGDLS and CDR2 is YYNGEE. Trimming stripped 3 bases from V and 9 bases from J, with 16 bases between. CDR3: CASSADTFGSSPLHF. The CDR3 coding sequence is TGTGCCAGCAGCGCGGACACATTTGGGAGTTCACCCCTCCACTTT.

This clonotype was found a few times. The gene calls are TRBV20-1 and TRBJ2-3; the match to TRBD1 covers 10 bases. The CDR3 has 15 residues. Per the germline V gene, CDR1 is DFQATT and CDR2 is SNEGSKA (reference sequence). The V and J ends lost 3 bases and 1 base, in that order; junction bases with no gene match: 4. The CDR3 here is CSARPGTGGTDTQYF. The CDR3 DNA is TGCAGTGCTAGGCCAGGGACAGGGGGCACAGATACGCAGTATTTT.

This clonotype was seen only once. The chain uses TRBV5-1 and TRBJ2-7; weak D call: TRBD2 (5 bases). CDR3 length: 16 amino acids. Germline values: CDR1 SGHRS, CDR2 YFSETQ. The ends were cut back, 0 bases at V and 1 base at J, with 14 bases in the middle. CDR3 region: CASSLGSPAESYEQYF. CDR3 in DNA: TGCGCCAGCAGCTTGGGATCCCCAGCGGAGTCCTACGAGCAGTACTTC.

There are a few counts of this clonotype. The rearrangement joins TRBV5-1 to TRBJ1-4, with D perhaps matching TRBD1 (5 bases). Trimming left V 4 bases short and J 7 bases short, with 14 bases between. This CDR3 is 14 amino acids long. The germline CDR1 and CDR2 sequences are SGHRS and YFSETQ. CDR3 sequence reads: CASSPVPGPEKLFF. The DNA for the CDR3 is TGCGCCAGCAGCCCCGTACCGGGACCTGAAAAACTGTTTTTT.

This sequence joins TRBV10-3 and TRBJ2-2, with 10 bases lining up with TRBD1. V lost 10 bases to trimming and J lost 4 bases; unmatched junction nucleotides: 6. The CDR3 totals 14 residues. Germline V gene lookup returns CDR1 ENHRY and CDR2 SYGVKD. The CDR3 here is CATKTGGSTGELFF. CDR3 DNA sequence: TGTGCCACCAAGACAGGGGGCAGCACCGGGGAGCTGTTTTTT.

The chain couples TRBV29-1 to TRBJ2-3, with TRBD2 matching 12 bases. From germline, CDR1 is SQVTM and CDR2 ANQGSEA. The CDR3 is 16 amino acids. V lost 3 bases, J lost 5 bases, and 9 bases stayed unmatched. CDR3 protein: CSVEVLAGGHEDTQYF. The CDR3 DNA reads TGCAGCGTTGAGGTCCTAGCGGGGGGGCATGAAGATACGCAGTATTTT.

CDR3 in amino acids: CSAREGGKYTEAFF. The CDR3 coding sequence is TGCAGTGCTAGAGAAGGCGGGAAGTACACTGAAGCTTTCTTT. This chain uses TRBV20-1 with TRBJ1-1; no reliable D call. The CDR3 sequence is 14 residues long. CDR1 DFQATT and CDR2 SNEGSKA come from the germline V gene (reference sequence). V was clipped by 0 bases and J by 3 bases, with 11 bases between them.